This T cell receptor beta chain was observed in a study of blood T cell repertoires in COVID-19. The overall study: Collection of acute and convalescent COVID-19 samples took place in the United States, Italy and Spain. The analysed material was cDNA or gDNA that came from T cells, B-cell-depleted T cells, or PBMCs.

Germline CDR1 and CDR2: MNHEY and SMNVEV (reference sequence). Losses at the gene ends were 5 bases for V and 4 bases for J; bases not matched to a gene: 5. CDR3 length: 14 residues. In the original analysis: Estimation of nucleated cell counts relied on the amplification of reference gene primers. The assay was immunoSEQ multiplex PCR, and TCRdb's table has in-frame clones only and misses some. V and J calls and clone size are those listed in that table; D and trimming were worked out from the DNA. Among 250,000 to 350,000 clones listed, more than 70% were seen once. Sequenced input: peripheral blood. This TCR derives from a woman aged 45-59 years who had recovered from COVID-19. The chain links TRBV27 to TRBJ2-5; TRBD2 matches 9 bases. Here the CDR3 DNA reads TGTGCCAGCAGTACGCGGGAGGGAGTAGAGACCCAGTACTTC. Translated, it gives CASSTREGVETQYF.